This is a list of T cell receptor beta chains from one sample in a study of cytotoxic CD8 clonotypes in ibrutinib-treated CLL. TCRdb's table, derived via immunoSEQ multiplex PCR, lists solely in-frame clones and lacks some. Found here are approximately 92,000 clones, 77% of them singletons; the top ten hold around 23%. The sample here was PBMCs, taken after 24 months of ibrutinib treatment. These receptors originate from a human donor with chronic lymphocytic leukemia. The CDR3 runs from the conserved cysteine through the conserved F or W. Fields, in order: clone size, D gene, J gene, V gene, CDR3 DNA, CDR3 protein. D genes are given only for firm matches. Part of the rows lack a size; the others show once, few, many or a class for expanded clones.

>NA|NA|TRBJ2-3|TRBV2
TGTGCCAGCAGTGAATCGCGCACAGATACGCAGTATTTT
CASSESRTDTQYF
>once|TRBD2|TRBJ2-1|TRBV4-1
TGCGCCAGCAGCCACCGACTAGCGGTGGTCCCCAACAATGAGCAGTTCTTC
CASSHRLAVVPNNEQFF
>NA|NA|TRBJ1-1|TRBV6-5
TGTGCCAGCTGGAAAGGTGGGCACACTGAAGCTTTCTTT
CASWKGGHTEAFF
>NA|NA|TRBJ2-3|TRBV9
TGTGCCAGCAGCGTTGGACCCGGGGTAAGCACAGATACGCAGTATTTT
CASSVGPGVSTDTQYF
>NA|NA|TRBJ1-6|TRBV2
TGTGCCAGCATTCGAGGGGGGGCGCGGGATAATTCACCCCTCCACTTT
CASIRGGARDNSPLHF
>NA|NA|TRBJ2-1|TRBV9
TGTGCCAGCACCAGGACCGACCTTGGGAATGAGCAGTTCTTC
CASTRTDLGNEQFF
>NA|NA|TRBJ2-3|TRBV27
TGTGCCAGCAGTTTATTGGGACTTGTTGGCACAGATACGCAGTATTTT
CASSLLGLVGTDTQYF
>NA|NA|TRBJ2-7|TRBV7-2
TGTGCCAGCAGCTTAGATGGAGGGATCCTCTCTGTCGAGCAGTACTTC
CASSLDGGILSVEQYF
>NA|NA|TRBJ2-3|TRBV7-2
TGTGCCACCAGGGACACCCCGGGGGATACGCAGTATTTT
CATRDTPGDTQYF
>NA|TRBD1|TRBJ2-2|TRBV5-6
TGTGCCAGCAGCTTGGGCCCTCTCAGGACAGGGGGCACCGGGGAGCTGTTTTTT
CASSLGPLRTGGTGELFF
>NA|NA|TRBJ1-3|TRBV27
TGTGCCAGCAGGGACGGGGTCTCCTCTGGAAACACCATATATTTT
CASRDGVSSGNTIYF